This entry features one TCR beta chain sequence. What it binds is not known. The survey-level immunoSEQ assay was used. The table came from immunoSEQ multiplex PCR; TCRdb's copy has only in-frame clones and leaves some out. This table holds 20,000 to 25,000 clones, 74% found once. This CDR3 is 15 amino acids long. Unmatched junction bases numbered 8, after V lost 1 base and J lost 9 bases. Germline-derived CDR1 and CDR2 are SGHNT and YENEEA. This entry comes from a study of STAT5B mutations in CD4+ large granular lymphocyte leukemia. For the study at large: Healthy donors showed HLA-associated enrichment of the CDR3 'QG' motif. Findings and limits, study-wide: Patient CD4-sorted repertoires stayed more clonal than healthy ones after leukemic-clone removal. Roughly a quarter of private leukemic clonotypes occurred rarely in other patients' non-leukemic repertoires.

Sample: CD4+ T cells from blood buffy coats. The rearrangement links TRBV11-3 to TRBJ2-1, with 8 bases lining up with TRBD1. The TCR sequence derives from a human donor in good health. The CDR3 sequence is CASSLGGDRFVEQFF. The CDR3 nucleotides read TGTGCCAGCAGCTTAGGAGGGGACAGGTTTGTTGAGCAGTTCTTC. The whole variable domain, filled in from reference TRBV11-3 and TRBJ2-1, reads EAGVVQSPRYKIIEKKQPVAFWCNPISGHNTLYWYLQNLGQGPELLIRYENEEAVDDSQLPKDRFSAERLKGVDSTLKIQPAELGDSAVYLCASSLGGDRFVEQFFGPGTRLTVL.